One sample yielded the 4 T cell receptor beta chains listed below, sequenced in a study of cytomegalovirus exposure and HLA in healthy donors. Primers included in the PCR were 60 Vbeta and 13 Jbeta primers. TCRdb's copy holds only in-frame clones and misses some; the assay was immunoSEQ multiplex PCR. The sample holds around 130,000 clones, 77% seen once. The sample consisted of PBMCs. The origin of the receptors is a woman aged 55 to 70 in good health and CMV-seronegative.

The chain joins TRBV4-2 to TRBJ2-1, with 9 bases fitting TRBD1. The length of the CDR3 is 19 residues. Germline V lookup: CDR1 LGHNA, CDR2 YNFKEQ. V was clipped by 0 bases and J by 8 bases; unmatched bases: 17. The DNA of the CDR3 is TGTGCCAGCAGCCAAGATAGGACAGGGGCCCAATGGACGAGCGATGAGCAGTTCTTC. Translation: CASSQDRTGAQWTSDEQFF.

The CDR3, as DNA: TGTGCCAGCAGTTTAGGGACAGGGCCCTTCGGTGAAAAACTGTTTTTT. Protein product: CASSLGTGPFGEKLFF. The J gene is TRBJ1-4, the V gene TRBV27; 9 nucleotides agree with TRBD1. This CDR3 contains 16 residues. CDR1 MNHEY and CDR2 SMNVEV come from the germline V gene (reference sequence). V shed 2 bases, J shed 7 bases, and the junction held 8 bases outside the gene matches.

V is TRBV27 and J is TRBJ2-2; 7 nucleotides agree with TRBD1. V shed 5 bases and J 6 bases; nucleotides not matched to a gene: 6. CDR3 size: 14 residues. CDR1 MNHEY and CDR2 SMNVEV come from the germline V gene (reference sequence). CDR3: CASSKDRVAGELFF. In nucleotides, the CDR3 is TGTGCCAGCAGTAAAGACAGGGTTGCCGGGGAGCTGTTTTTT.

This chain joins TRBV6-5 and TRBJ2-2, with TRBD2 matching over 8 bases. Unmatched junction bases numbered 0, after V lost 2 bases and J lost 7 bases. The CDR3 has 13 amino acids. The germline V gene encodes CDR1 MNHEY and CDR2 SVGAGI. CDR3 region: CASSYGTSGELFF. As DNA, the CDR3 is TGTGCCAGCAGTTACGGGACTAGCGGGGAGCTGTTTTTT.